This TCR beta chain was observed in a study of cytomegalovirus exposure and HLA in healthy donors. Study in general: The roughly 670 first-cohort repertoires shared a platform with the approximately 130 validation repertoires, as reported in a later analysis.

In germline, CDR1 is SNHLY, CDR2 FYNNEI. This CDR3 is 13 amino acids long. Trimming took off 6 bases at V and 7 bases at J, with 13 bases between the two ends. Some clones are missing from TCRdb's copy, which holds only in-frame ones; the method was immunoSEQ multiplex PCR. The profile shows 55,000 to 80,000 clones, 95% of them singletons. A note on this clone: The antigen is not known.

Study-wide results and limits: Published work reported that the classifier diagnosed cytomegalovirus status with high specificity and sensitivity. Many donors carried some public TCRs, although rarity characterized most TCR sequences.

The donors formed part of the roughly 120-subject validation cohort, distinct from the approximately 670-subject first cohort. The specimen was PBMCs. This receptor was identified in a woman younger than 35 in good health and CMV-seropositive. The genes are TRBV2 and TRBJ1-5, with D possibly matching TRBD1 (6 bases). Here the CDR3 reads CASRETGTQPQHF. CDR3 nucleotides: TGTGCCAGCAGAGAAACAGGGACCCAGCCCCAGCATTTT.